A selection of T cell receptor beta chains follows, all from one sample in a study of blood T cells in healthy people across ages. In TCRdb, the 5' RACE reads were re-called with MiXCR into one record per CDR3 protein. The table includes just over 1 million distinct CDR3 sequences, under 45% detected once. The sequencing input was blood. These receptors were obtained from a woman aged 60-75 years in good health. The CDR3 runs from the conserved cysteine through the conserved F or W. The order of the fields is D gene, V gene, J gene, clone size, CDR3 protein, CDR3 DNA. A D gene is named only where the DNA matches it firmly. A clone size is listed for some rows: how often the clone was seen (once, few, many), or a class if it is expanded.

D gene: TRBD2; V gene: TRBV27; J gene: TRBJ2-7; clone size: few; CDR3 protein: CASSFSGQTYEQYF; CDR3 DNA: TGTGCCAGCAGTTTTAGCGGGCAAACGTACGAGCAGTACTTC
D gene: .; V gene: TRBV7-2; J gene: TRBJ2-1; clone size: few; CDR3 protein: CASSLAGWNEQFF; CDR3 DNA: TGTGCCAGCAGCTTAGCCGGGTGGAATGAGCAGTTCTTC
D gene: .; V gene: TRBV29-1; J gene: TRBJ2-7; clone size: .; CDR3 protein: CSVKPATYEQYF; CDR3 DNA: TGCAGCGTAAAGCCCGCTACCTACGAGCAGTACTTC
D gene: .; V gene: TRBV5-1; J gene: TRBJ2-7; clone size: .; CDR3 protein: CASSLMATYEQYF; CDR3 DNA: TGCGCCAGCAGCTTGATGGCGACCTACGAGCAGTACTTC
D gene: .; V gene: TRBV14; J gene: TRBJ2-2; clone size: .; CDR3 protein: CASSHVAGRRELFF; CDR3 DNA: TGTGCCAGCAGCCACGTTGCGGGGCGAAGAGAGCTGTTTTTT
D gene: TRBD1; V gene: TRBV28; J gene: TRBJ2-1; clone size: few; CDR3 protein: CASTTRDRKNNEQFF; CDR3 DNA: TGTGCCAGCACCACCCGGGACAGGAAAAACAATGAGCAGTTCTTC
D gene: .; V gene: TRBV5-5; J gene: TRBJ1-1; clone size: .; CDR3 protein: CASSFAARGNTEAFF; CDR3 DNA: TGTGCCAGCAGCTTCGCAGCGCGGGGGAACACTGAAGCTTTCTTT
D gene: .; V gene: TRBV5-5; J gene: TRBJ2-3; clone size: .; CDR3 protein: CASSFLGGRGADTQYF; CDR3 DNA: TGTGCCAGCAGCTTTCTCGGCGGCAGGGGGGCAGATACGCAGTATTTT
D gene: .; V gene: TRBV10-3; J gene: TRBJ2-3; clone size: .; CDR3 protein: CAISETAGRLDTQYF; CDR3 DNA: TGTGCCATCAGTGAGACAGCGGGTCGCCTCGATACGCAGTATTTT
D gene: TRBD1; V gene: TRBV5-8; J gene: TRBJ1-4; clone size: .; CDR3 protein: CASSLTDRGGEKLFF; CDR3 DNA: TGTGCCAGCAGCTTGACGGACAGGGGGGGAGAAAAACTGTTTTTT
D gene: TRBD2; V gene: TRBV20-1; J gene: TRBJ2-1; clone size: .; CDR3 protein: CSASIPAGWGDEQFF; CDR3 DNA: TGCAGCGCTAGCATTCCAGCGGGATGGGGGGATGAGCAGTTCTTC
D gene: TRBD2; V gene: TRBV29-1; J gene: TRBJ2-2; clone size: .; CDR3 protein: CSVEGLAPAGELFF; CDR3 DNA: TGCAGCGTTGAAGGACTAGCTCCCGCCGGGGAGCTGTTTTTT
D gene: TRBD1; V gene: TRBV27; J gene: TRBJ2-7; clone size: .; CDR3 protein: CASSNDRGNYEQYF; CDR3 DNA: TGTGCCAGCAGTAATGACAGGGGTAACTACGAGCAGTACTTC
D gene: .; V gene: TRBV21-1; J gene: TRBJ2-7; clone size: .; CDR3 protein: CASSKVPWGPYEQYF; CDR3 DNA: TGTGCCAGCAGCAAGGTCCCCTGGGGGCCCTACGAGCAGTACTTC
D gene: .; V gene: TRBV6-6; J gene: TRBJ1-6; clone size: many; CDR3 protein: CASAYNSPLHF; CDR3 DNA: TGTGCCAGCGCCTATAATTCACCCCTCCACTTT
D gene: .; V gene: TRBV5-1; J gene: TRBJ2-1; clone size: .; CDR3 protein: CASSFLRGGDNEQFF; CDR3 DNA: TGCGCCAGCAGCTTCTTGAGAGGTGGAGACAATGAGCAGTTCTTC
D gene: .; V gene: TRBV6-1; J gene: TRBJ2-1; clone size: .; CDR3 protein: CASSEANSYNEQFF; CDR3 DNA: TGTGCCAGCAGTGAAGCTAACTCCTACAATGAGCAGTTCTTC
D gene: TRBD2; V gene: TRBV20-1; J gene: TRBJ2-7; clone size: .; CDR3 protein: CSATTSVSEQYF; CDR3 DNA: TGCAGTGCCACGACTAGCGTTAGCGAGCAGTACTTC
D gene: TRBD1; V gene: TRBV6-5; J gene: TRBJ2-3; clone size: .; CDR3 protein: CASRPQPTGADTQYF; CDR3 DNA: TGTGCCAGCAGACCTCAGCCGACAGGGGCAGATACGCAGTATTTT
D gene: .; V gene: TRBV20-1; J gene: TRBJ2-1; clone size: .; CDR3 protein: CSAEGLRLNEQFF; CDR3 DNA: TGCAGTGCCGAAGGATTAAGACTCAATGAGCAGTTCTTC
D gene: .; V gene: TRBV7-9; J gene: TRBJ2-7; clone size: few; CDR3 protein: CASSQQLGEQYF; CDR3 DNA: TGTGCCAGCAGCCAACAACTCGGCGAGCAGTACTTC
D gene: .; V gene: TRBV11-2; J gene: TRBJ1-2; clone size: .; CDR3 protein: CASSPRGLRNGYTF; CDR3 DNA: TGTGCCAGCAGCCCACGAGGGTTACGGAATGGCTACACCTTC
D gene: .; V gene: TRBV3-1; J gene: TRBJ2-1; clone size: .; CDR3 protein: CASSPDWNEQFF; CDR3 DNA: TGTGCCAGCAGCCCGGACTGGAATGAGCAGTTCTTC
D gene: .; V gene: TRBV10-3; J gene: TRBJ2-1; clone size: .; CDR3 protein: CAISARVDNEQFF; CDR3 DNA: TGTGCCATCAGTGCACGAGTCGACAATGAGCAGTTCTTC
D gene: TRBD2; V gene: TRBV27; J gene: TRBJ2-1; clone size: .; CDR3 protein: CASSPQLAGGPWAYNEQFF; CDR3 DNA: TGTGCCAGCAGTCCCCAACTAGCGGGAGGGCCTTGGGCCTACAATGAGCAGTTCTTC
D gene: .; V gene: TRBV10-3; J gene: TRBJ2-7; clone size: .; CDR3 protein: CAISGGPDYEQYF; CDR3 DNA: TGTGCCATCAGTGGTGGTCCCGATTACGAGCAGTACTTC
D gene: .; V gene: TRBV6-4; J gene: TRBJ2-3; clone size: .; CDR3 protein: CASSAEGGDTQYF; CDR3 DNA: TGTGCCAGCAGTGCCGAGGGTGGAGATACGCAGTATTTT
D gene: TRBD1; V gene: TRBV14; J gene: TRBJ1-2; clone size: .; CDR3 protein: CASSPRQGGTYGYTF; CDR3 DNA: TGTGCCAGCAGCCCCCGACAGGGGGGGACCTATGGCTACACCTTC
D gene: .; V gene: TRBV4-1; J gene: TRBJ2-5; clone size: few; CDR3 protein: CASSQRQGTQETQYF; CDR3 DNA: TGCGCCAGCAGCCAACGCCAGGGGACCCAAGAGACCCAGTACTTC
D gene: .; V gene: TRBV20-1; J gene: TRBJ2-7; clone size: few; CDR3 protein: CSAREQIYEQYF; CDR3 DNA: TGCAGTGCTAGAGAACAAATCTACGAGCAGTACTTC
D gene: TRBD1; V gene: TRBV10-3; J gene: TRBJ2-7; clone size: few; CDR3 protein: CATRTGGRYEQYF; CDR3 DNA: TGTGCCACCCGGACAGGGGGGAGGTACGAGCAGTACTTC
D gene: .; V gene: TRBV27; J gene: TRBJ2-5; clone size: .; CDR3 protein: CASSTGTIETQYF; CDR3 DNA: TGTGCCAGCAGTACCGGGACCATAGAGACCCAGTACTTC
D gene: TRBD1; V gene: TRBV24-1; J gene: TRBJ2-1; clone size: few; CDR3 protein: CATSEGQNPYNEQFF; CDR3 DNA: TGTGCCACCAGTGAGGGACAGAATCCTTACAATGAGCAGTTCTTC
D gene: .; V gene: TRBV20-1; J gene: TRBJ2-7; clone size: .; CDR3 protein: CSPRYGSYEQYF; CDR3 DNA: TGCAGCCCCAGGTACGGCTCCTACGAGCAGTACTTC
D gene: TRBD2; V gene: TRBV7-2; J gene: TRBJ2-3; clone size: .; CDR3 protein: CASSLVGGRDLTDTQYF; CDR3 DNA: TGTGCCAGCAGCCTAGTGGGCGGGAGGGACCTCACAGATACGCAGTATTTT
D gene: .; V gene: TRBV27; J gene: TRBJ1-1; clone size: .; CDR3 protein: CASSLAETTEAFF; CDR3 DNA: TGTGCCAGCAGTTTAGCGGAAACCACTGAAGCTTTCTTT
D gene: .; V gene: TRBV20-1; J gene: TRBJ2-5; clone size: .; CDR3 protein: CSARNVQGAGETQYF; CDR3 DNA: TGCAGTGCTAGAAATGTACAGGGAGCAGGGGAGACCCAGTACTTC
D gene: .; V gene: TRBV19; J gene: TRBJ2-7; clone size: .; CDR3 protein: CASRSPAGSEQYF; CDR3 DNA: TGTGCCAGTAGGTCCCCAGCCGGGAGCGAACAGTACTTC
D gene: .; V gene: TRBV25-1; J gene: TRBJ2-5; clone size: .; CDR3 protein: CASREGEYF; CDR3 DNA: TGTGCCAGCAGGGAAGGGGAGTACTTC
D gene: TRBD2; V gene: TRBV20-1; J gene: TRBJ2-3; clone size: .; CDR3 protein: CSARDSSWGKGVGASGRHTDMQYF; CDR3 DNA: TGCAGTGCTAGAGATTCGAGTTGGGGGAAAGGGGTCGGAGCTAGCGGGAGGCACACAGATATGCAGTATTTT
D gene: .; V gene: TRBV3-1; J gene: TRBJ1-2; clone size: .; CDR3 protein: CASSQAPGANYGYTF; CDR3 DNA: TGTGCCAGCAGCCAAGCGCCAGGGGCTAACTATGGCTACACCTTC
D gene: .; V gene: TRBV20-1; J gene: TRBJ2-3; clone size: few; CDR3 protein: CSASGPEGNTQYF; CDR3 DNA: TGCAGTGCTAGCGGGCCTGAGGGGAATACGCAGTATTTT
D gene: .; V gene: TRBV6-5; J gene: TRBJ2-3; clone size: .; CDR3 protein: CASSYSLGGTDTQYF; CDR3 DNA: TGTGCCAGCAGTTACTCGTTAGGTGGCACAGATACGCAGTATTTT
D gene: TRBD2; V gene: TRBV7-3; J gene: TRBJ2-3; clone size: .; CDR3 protein: CASSSRGGSGRDTQYF; CDR3 DNA: TGTGCCAGCAGCTCCCGAGGCGGGAGTGGTCGAGATACGCAGTATTTT
D gene: .; V gene: TRBV15; J gene: TRBJ2-4; clone size: many; CDR3 protein: CATSRDRLAINIQYF; CDR3 DNA: TGTGCCACCAGCAGAGATCGGTTAGCGATTAACATTCAGTACTTC
D gene: .; V gene: TRBV12-3/TRBV12-4; J gene: TRBJ1-5; clone size: .; CDR3 protein: CAGSFMAWDQPQHF; CDR3 DNA: TGTGCCGGCAGTTTTATGGCGTGGGATCAGCCCCAGCATTTT
D gene: TRBD2; V gene: TRBV5-1; J gene: TRBJ2-3; clone size: .; CDR3 protein: CASSPVVAGVEDTQYF; CDR3 DNA: TGCGCCAGCAGCCCCGTTGTAGCGGGAGTCGAAGATACGCAGTATTTT
D gene: TRBD2; V gene: TRBV6-5; J gene: TRBJ2-5; clone size: .; CDR3 protein: CASSYFGIAGASQETQYF; CDR3 DNA: TGTGCCAGCAGTTACTTCGGGATAGCGGGAGCTTCCCAAGAGACCCAGTACTTC
D gene: TRBD2; V gene: TRBV29-1; J gene: TRBJ2-7; clone size: few; CDR3 protein: CSVAGSSGSLDQYF; CDR3 DNA: TGCAGCGTTGCTGGGTCTAGCGGGAGTCTAGACCAGTACTTC
D gene: .; V gene: TRBV3-1; J gene: TRBJ2-3; clone size: .; CDR3 protein: CASSQGPGGRTDTQYF; CDR3 DNA: TGTGCCAGCAGCCAAGGCCCCGGGGGCCGAACAGATACGCAGTATTTT
D gene: .; V gene: TRBV25-1; J gene: TRBJ2-7; clone size: few; CDR3 protein: CASSESPTEAYEQYF; CDR3 DNA: TGTGCCAGCAGTGAATCCCCGACGGAAGCCTACGAGCAGTACTTC
D gene: TRBD2; V gene: TRBV29-1; J gene: TRBJ2-7; clone size: .; CDR3 protein: CSVAGTSGRRESGEQYF; CDR3 DNA: TGCAGCGTAGCCGGGACTAGCGGGAGAAGGGAGAGCGGAGAGCAGTACTTC
D gene: .; V gene: TRBV10-3; J gene: TRBJ2-1; clone size: few; CDR3 protein: CAISTNNEQFF; CDR3 DNA: TGTGCCATCAGCACCAATAATGAGCAGTTCTTC